This T cell receptor beta chain was documented in a study of cytomegalovirus exposure and HLA in healthy donors. The CDR3 runs to 15 residues. Trimming took 1 base from V and 8 from J; bases not matched to a gene: 7. CDR1 and CDR2 from the germline V gene are SGHTS and YDEGEE. As concerns this clone: The antigen remains unidentified.

Study-wide results and limits: Generally TCR sequences proved uncommon, though certain public TCRs appeared in numerous donors. Reportedly, cytomegalovirus status was diagnosed with high sensitivity and specificity. Differences between HLA loci emerged in a later analysis of TCR association rates, with DRB1 most and HLA-C fewest.

It was healthy bone marrow donors who served as donors. 13 Jbeta primers and 60 Vbeta primers were used for the PCR. Profiled with immunoSEQ multiplex PCR; TCRdb holds only in-frame clones, not every one. With fewer than 200,000 clones in the sample, the ten largest clones hold 6.5%. The sequence came from a man younger than 40 in good health and CMV-seronegative. This chain links TRBV5-8 with TRBJ1-4; TRBD1 matches 8 bases. The sample consisted of PBMCs. The CDR3 DNA reads as TGTGCCAGCAGCTTGAGACAGGGGCTGGGAGAAAAACTGTTTTTT. Its protein is CASSLRQGLGEKLFF. The variable domain in full, completed from reference TRBV5-8 and TRBJ1-4, reads EAGVTQSPTHLIKTRGQQATLRCSPISGHTSVYWYQQALGLGLQFLLWYDEGEERNRGNFPPRFSGRQFPNYSSELNVNALELEDSALYLCASSLRQGLGEKLFFGSGTQLSVL.